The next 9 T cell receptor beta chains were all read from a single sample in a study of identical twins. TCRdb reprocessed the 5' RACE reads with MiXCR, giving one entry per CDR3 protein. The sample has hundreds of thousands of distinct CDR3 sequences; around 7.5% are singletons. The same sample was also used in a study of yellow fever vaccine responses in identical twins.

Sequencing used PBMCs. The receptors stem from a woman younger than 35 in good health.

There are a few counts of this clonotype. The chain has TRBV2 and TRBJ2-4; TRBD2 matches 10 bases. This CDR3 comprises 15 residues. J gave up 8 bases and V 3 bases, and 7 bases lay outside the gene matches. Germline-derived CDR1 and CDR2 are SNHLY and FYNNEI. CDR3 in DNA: TGTGCCAGCAGTGACCCAGCGGGGGGGCCAGACATTCAGTACTTC. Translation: CASSDPAGGPDIQYF.

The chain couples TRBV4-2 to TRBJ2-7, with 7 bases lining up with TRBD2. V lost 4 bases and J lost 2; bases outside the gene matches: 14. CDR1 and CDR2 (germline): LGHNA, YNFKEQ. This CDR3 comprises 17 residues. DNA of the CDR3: TGTGCCAGCAGCCCCGACTCAGGTCGGGGGGAGCCCTACGAGCAGTACGTC. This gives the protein CASSPDSGRGEPYEQYV.

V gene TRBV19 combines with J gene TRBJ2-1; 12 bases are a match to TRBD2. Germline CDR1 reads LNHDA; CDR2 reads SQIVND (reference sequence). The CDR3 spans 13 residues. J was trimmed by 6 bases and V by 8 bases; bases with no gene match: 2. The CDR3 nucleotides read TGTGCCAGTGGACTAGCGGGACTCAATGAGCAGTTCTTC. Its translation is CASGLAGLNEQFF.

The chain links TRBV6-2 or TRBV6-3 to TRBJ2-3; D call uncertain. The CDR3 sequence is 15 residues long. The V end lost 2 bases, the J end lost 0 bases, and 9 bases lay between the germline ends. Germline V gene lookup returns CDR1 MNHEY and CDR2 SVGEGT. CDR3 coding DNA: TGTGCCAGCAGTTACCCTCTGGGTAGCACAGATACGCAGTATTTT. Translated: CASSYPLGSTDTQYF.

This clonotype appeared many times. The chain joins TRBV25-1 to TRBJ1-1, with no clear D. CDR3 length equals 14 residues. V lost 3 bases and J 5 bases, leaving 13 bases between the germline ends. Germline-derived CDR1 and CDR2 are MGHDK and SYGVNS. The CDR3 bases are TGTGCCAGCAGTGACCCCGGAAGTTTAACTGAAGCTTTCTTT. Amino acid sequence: CASSDPGSLTEAFF.

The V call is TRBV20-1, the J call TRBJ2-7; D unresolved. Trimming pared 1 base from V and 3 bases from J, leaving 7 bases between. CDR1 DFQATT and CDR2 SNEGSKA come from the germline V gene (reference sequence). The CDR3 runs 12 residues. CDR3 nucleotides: TGCAGTGCTAGAGTTAGGAGCTACGAGCAGTACGTC. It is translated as CSARVRSYEQYV.

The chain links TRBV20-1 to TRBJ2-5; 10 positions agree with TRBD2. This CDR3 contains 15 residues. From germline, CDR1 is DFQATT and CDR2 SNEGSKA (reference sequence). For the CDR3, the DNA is TGCGGTGTAGTTAGCGGGGGGAATAGACAAGAGACCCAGTACTTC. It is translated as CGVVSGGNRQETQYF.

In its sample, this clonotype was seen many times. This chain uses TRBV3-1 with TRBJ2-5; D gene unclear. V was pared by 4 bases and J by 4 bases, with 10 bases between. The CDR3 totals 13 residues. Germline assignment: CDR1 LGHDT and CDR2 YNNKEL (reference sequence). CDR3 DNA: TGTGCCAGCAGCCCTCGGCTTTCAGAGACCCAGTACTTC. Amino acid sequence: CASSPRLSETQYF.

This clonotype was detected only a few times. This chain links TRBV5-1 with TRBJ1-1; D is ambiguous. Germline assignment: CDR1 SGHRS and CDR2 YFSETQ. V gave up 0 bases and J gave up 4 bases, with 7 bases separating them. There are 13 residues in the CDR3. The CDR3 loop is CASSLETGTEAFF. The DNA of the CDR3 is TGCGCCAGCAGCTTGGAGACGGGCACTGAAGCTTTCTTT. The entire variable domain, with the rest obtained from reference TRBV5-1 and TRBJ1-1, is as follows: KAGVTQTPRYLIKTRGQQVTLSCSPISGHRSVSWYQQTPGQGLQFLFEYFSETQRNKGNFPGRFSGRQFSNSRSEMNVSTLELGDSALYLCASSLETGTEAFFGQGTRLTVV.